A single TCR beta chain is shown here with its context. TCRdb reprocessed the RT-PCR reads with MiXCR, giving one entry per CDR3 protein. The sample yields around 700,000 distinct CDR3 sequences, approximately 14% seen once. This receptor was taken from a female donor in good health, serving as a healthy control. Sequenced material: memory CD4+ T cells from blood.

The CDR3 region is CASSLWWSGEGSYNEQFF. In DNA, the CDR3 is TGCGCCAGCAGCTTGTGGTGGTCGGGAGAAGGTTCCTACAATGAGCAGTTCTTC. This sequence joins TRBV5-1 and TRBJ2-1; TRBD2 might be the D (6 bases). The CDR3 is 18 amino acids. Germline CDR1 SGHRS, CDR2 YFSETQ. V shed 1 base and J shed 1 base, with 18 bases lying between them.